Sequencing of this T cell receptor beta chain was carried out in a study of neoadjuvant nivolumab and ipilimumab in lung cancer. General study points: TCR richness and clonality were higher in tumors than adjacent uninvolved lung. From pretherapy to surgery, tumor richness and clonality rose with dual therapy.

V lost 1 base to trimming and J lost 6 bases, with 13 bases between them. This CDR3 is 15 amino acids long. The V gene's germline CDR1 is MDHEN and CDR2 SYDVKM. This clone occurred a few times. Its antigen is unknown. The assay was immunoSEQ multiplex PCR, and TCRdb's table has in-frame clones only and misses some. The sample holds tens of thousands of clones; more than 75% are singletons and the top ten take approximately 8.6%. V is TRBV28 and J is TRBJ1-5; maybe TRBD1 (5 bases). The source of this sequence is an adult with non-small cell lung cancer. This specimen consisted of tumor tissue, obtained after neoadjuvant nivolumab, alone or with ipilimumab, at or shortly before surgery. As DNA, the CDR3 is TGTGCCAGCAGTTTATTCCGGGACTCATCTCAGCCCCAGCATTTT. Amino acid sequence: CASSLFRDSSQPQHF. The full variable domain, in which reference TRBV28 and TRBJ1-5 provide the parts outside the CDR3, is DVKVTQSSRYLVKRTGEKVFLECVQDMDHENMFWYRQDPGLGLRLIYFSYDVKMKEKGDIPEGYSVSREKKERFSLILESASTNQTSMYLCASSLFRDSSQPQHFGDGTRLSIL.